Below are 31 T cell receptor beta chains sequenced from a single sample in a study of shared clonotypes between healthy human individuals. Clones were sequenced by immunoSEQ multiplex PCR, and TCRdb holds only the in-frame ones, with some missing. The sample lists hundreds of thousands of clones, roughly 83% occurring once. The sample was PBMCs. These receptors were collected from a woman in her 40s in good health. Some clones in this sample may be carry-over from other donors' samples.

This chain joins TRBV28 and TRBJ2-3; 9 positions match TRBD2. CDR1 and CDR2 (germline): MDHEN, SYDVKM. Losses at the gene ends were 0 bases for V and 0 bases for J; bases not matched to a gene: 1. The CDR3 sequence is 16 residues long. CDR3 amino acids: CASSLWLAGSTDTQYF. The DNA for the CDR3 is TGTGCCAGCAGTTTATGGCTAGCGGGGAGCACAGATACGCAGTATTTT.

The V and J genes are TRBV19 and TRBJ1-1; 8 positions agree with TRBD1. The germline V gene has CDR1 LNHDA and CDR2 SQIVND (reference sequence). Trimming at V came to 5 bases and at J to 1 base, leaving 9 bases not matched to a gene. This CDR3 is built from 16 residues. The CDR3 loop reads CASSPGQGDPNTEAFF. The CDR3 bases are TGTGCCAGTAGTCCCGGACAGGGAGACCCGAACACTGAAGCTTTCTTT.

This rearrangement joins TRBV5-4 to TRBJ2-5; the match to TRBD2 covers 8 bases. This CDR3 region has 15 residues. CDR1 and CDR2 (germline): SGHNT, YYREEE (reference sequence). With V trimmed by 1 base and J by 5 bases, 7 bases remained unmatched. In nucleotides, the CDR3 is TGTGCCAGCAGCTTGAGAAGCGGGAGTGGTGAGACCCAGTACTTC. Protein sequence: CASSLRSGSGETQYF.

This clone was seen repeatedly, ten times or more. The same CDR3 also results from other DNA sequences found in this sample. The chain has TRBV30 and TRBJ2-7; D remains unclear. Trimming left V 0 bases short and J 6 bases short, with 12 bases between. The CDR3 runs 13 residues. CDR1 and CDR2 (germline): GTSNPN, SVGIG (reference sequence). The chain's CDR3 is CAWSVSFESEQYF. DNA for the CDR3: TGTGCCTGGAGTGTGTCCTTCGAAAGCGAGCAGTACTTC.

The V call is TRBV29-1, the J call TRBJ1-1; D perhaps matches TRBD1 (6 bases). The CDR3 extends over 14 amino acids. The germline V gene has CDR1 SQVTM and CDR2 ANQGSEA. V dropped 2 bases and J dropped 5 bases, with 15 bases sitting between them. Here the CDR3 DNA reads TGCAGCGTTGAATTTGGAGAGGGGGGGACTGAAGCTTTCTTT. As protein: CSVEFGEGGTEAFF.

The chain has TRBV4-3 and TRBJ1-2, with 7 bases matching TRBD1. The CDR3 is 15 residues long. Trimming removed 1 base from V and 5 bases from J; junction bases left unmatched: 7. Germline loops: CDR1 LGHNA, CDR2 YSLEER. The CDR3 sequence is CASSQARDSLYGYTF. The CDR3 DNA sequence: TGCGCCAGCAGCCAAGCCCGGGACAGTCTATATGGCTACACCTTC.

The J gene is TRBJ2-3, the V gene TRBV13, with a tentative D call TRBD2 (5 bases). Germline assignment: CDR1 PRHDT and CDR2 FYEKMQ (reference sequence). The CDR3 loop spans 14 amino acids. Trimming took 3 bases from V and 7 from J, leaving 14 bases between them. CDR3 DNA sequence: TGTGCCAGCAGCTTGGGGAGTGGGATGAATACGCAGTATTTT. Translation gives CASSLGSGMNTQYF. Filled out from reference TRBV13 and TRBJ2-3, the complete variable domain reads AAGVIQSPRHLIKEKRETATLKCYPIPRHDTVYWYQQGPGQDPQFLISFYEKMQSDKGSIPDRFSAQQFSDYHSELNMSSLELGDSALYFCASSLGSGMNTQYFGPGTRLTVL.

This clone was counted between two and nine times. The gene calls are TRBV30 and TRBJ1-1, with D possibly matching TRBD1 (5 bases). Germline assignment: CDR1 GTSNPN and CDR2 SVGIG (reference sequence). V was pared by 3 bases and J by 5 bases, with 13 bases between. The CDR3 extends over 13 amino acids. The CDR3 DNA reads as TGTGCCTGGAGCCTCGACAGTTTGACTGAAGCTTTCTTT. Its protein is CAWSLDSLTEAFF.

V usage is TRBV5-4 and J usage is TRBJ1-4; D call uncertain. Per the germline V gene, CDR1 is SGHNT and CDR2 is YYREEE (reference sequence). The V and J ends lost 3 bases and 2 bases respectively, with 11 bases between them. The CDR3 spans 15 residues. The CDR3 reads CASSSPGQTNEKLFF. The CDR3 bases are TGTGCCAGCAGCTCCCCCGGGCAGACTAATGAAAAACTGTTTTTT.

This clone has just one count. The chain recombines TRBV6-1 with TRBJ2-1; D possibly corresponds to TRBD2 (5 bases). V was pared by 6 bases and J by 9 bases, with 18 bases between. This CDR3 spans 14 amino acids. Germline V gene lookup returns CDR1 MNHNS and CDR2 SASEGT. This CDR3 is CASRTLAAASEQFF. The CDR3 DNA is TGTGCCAGCAGAACCCTAGCAGCAGCCAGTGAGCAGTTCTTC.

This clone has just a few counts. The chain recombines TRBV4-1 with TRBJ2-3, with 8 bases matching TRBD2. This CDR3 spans 17 amino acids. V dropped 0 bases and J dropped 0; count of bases not matched to a gene: 5. The V gene's germline CDR1 is MGHRA and CDR2 YSYEKL. The chain's CDR3 is CASSQDFASGSTDTQYF. As DNA, the CDR3 is TGCGCCAGCAGCCAAGATTTCGCTAGCGGGAGCACAGATACGCAGTATTTT.

Details on this clone: Within the sample, other DNA sequences also encode this same CDR3. The chain combines TRBV7-9 with TRBJ2-1, with D hard to call. Germline lookup yields CDR1 SEHNR and CDR2 FQNEAQ (reference sequence). The CDR3 loop spans 14 amino acids. V lost 6 bases and J lost 0, with 9 bases in between. The CDR3 protein is CASSLISSYNEQFF. The CDR3 nucleotides read TGTGCCAGCAGTCTGATAAGCTCCTACAATGAGCAGTTCTTC.

This sequence joins TRBV5-1 and TRBJ2-3; the D is unclear. The CDR3 is made up of 14 amino acids. Germline-derived CDR1 and CDR2 are SGHRS and YFSETQ. The V end lost 7 bases, the J end lost 2 bases, and 14 bases lay between the germline ends. The CDR3 loop reads CASGMGGPTDTQYF. Here the CDR3 DNA reads TGCGCCAGCGGTATGGGCGGCCCCACAGATACGCAGTATTTT.

The rearrangement links TRBV5-4 to TRBJ2-7; 9 nucleotides line up with TRBD2. Germline V gene lookup returns CDR1 SGHNT and CDR2 YYREEE (reference sequence). The CDR3 is 16 amino acids. Unmatched junction bases numbered 7, after V lost 0 bases and J lost 3 bases. CDR3 in DNA: TGTGCCAGCAGCTTGGAACCTAGCGGGGCCTTCTACGAGCAGTACTTC. Its translation: CASSLEPSGAFYEQYF.

The V gene is TRBV5-6, the J gene TRBJ1-1; perhaps TRBD1 as D (5 bases). The V gene lost 5 bases and the J gene lost 10 bases, with 21 bases spanning the gap. In germline, CDR1 is SGHDT, CDR2 YYEEEE. The CDR3 is made up of 14 amino acids. The CDR3 spells CASSYVDSFVGAFF. CDR3 DNA sequence: TGTGCCAGCAGTTATGTAGACAGCTTTGTGGGAGCTTTCTTT.

DNA for the CDR3: TGTGCCAGCACCCGGCCGGGACAGGGAGAGACCCAGTACTTC. It is translated as CASTRPGQGETQYF. The chain has TRBV6-6 and TRBJ2-5; 9 bases are a match to TRBD1. After removal of 7 bases from V and 4 bases from J, the junction contained 7 bases not matched to a gene. Per germline, CDR1 MNHNY and CDR2 SVGAGI (reference sequence). The CDR3 runs to 14 residues.

The rearrangement joins TRBV6-5 to TRBJ1-5, with no clear D. V was pared by 4 bases and J by 0 bases, with 4 bases between. CDR3 length: 13 amino acids. In germline, CDR1 is MNHEY, CDR2 SVGAGI. Here the CDR3 reads CASSSNSNQPQHF. CDR3 in DNA: TGTGCCAGCAGTTCCAATAGCAATCAGCCCCAGCATTTT.

This clone has only a few counts. The V gene is TRBV19, the J gene TRBJ2-1, with 9 positions matching TRBD1. CDR3 length: 14 residues. With V trimmed by 5 bases and J by 7 bases, 6 bases remained unmatched. CDR1 is LNHDA, CDR2 SQIVND, per germline (reference sequence). The CDR3 DNA follows: TGTGCCAGTAGTGGGACAGGGAAAGGGAATGAGCAGTTCTTC. It specifies CASSGTGKGNEQFF.

In its sample, this clone was seen a few times. The V and J genes are TRBV27 and TRBJ2-1; D uncertain. CDR1 is MNHEY, CDR2 SMNVEV, per germline (reference sequence). CDR3 length: 16 amino acids. V lost 2 bases and J 0 bases, leaving 11 bases between the germline ends. CDR3 loop: CASSLGPTSSYNEQFF. CDR3 DNA sequence: TGTGCCAGCAGTTTAGGACCGACGAGCTCCTACAATGAGCAGTTCTTC.

The rearrangement joins TRBV10-2 to TRBJ2-7, with 10 bases aligning to TRBD2. This CDR3 is built from 14 residues. Germline assignment: CDR1 WSHSY and CDR2 SAAADI. Trimming removed 6 bases from V and 3 bases from J; junction bases left unmatched: 5. CDR3 in DNA: TGCGCCAGCAGCTCGGGACTAGCGAGCTACGAGCAGTACTTC. Translated, it gives CASSSGLASYEQYF.

A few counts support this clone. The rearrangement links TRBV27 to TRBJ1-5; D gene ambiguous. The ends were cut back, 3 bases at V and 2 bases at J, with 11 bases in the middle. This CDR3 has 15 amino acids. Germline lookup yields CDR1 MNHEY and CDR2 SMNVEV (reference sequence). CDR3 loop: CASSLWGVGNQPQHF. The CDR3 DNA sequence: TGTGCCAGCAGTTTGTGGGGTGTCGGCAATCAGCCCCAGCATTTT.

V gene TRBV5-6 combines with J gene TRBJ1-2, with D possibly TRBD1 on 6 matching bases. From germline, CDR1 is SGHDT and CDR2 YYEEEE. With 4 bases removed from V and 4 bases from J, the gap between germline ends came to 20 bases. This CDR3 spans 16 amino acids. CDR3 loop: CASSSTWDISLYGYTF. The CDR3, as DNA: TGTGCCAGCAGCAGCACTTGGGACATCTCGCTCTATGGCTACACCTTC.

The chain carries TRBV11-2 and TRBJ2-5, with 8 nucleotides matching TRBD2. The CDR3 contains 16 residues. After removal of 2 bases from V and 2 bases from J, the junction contained 7 bases not matched to a gene. Germline-derived CDR1 and CDR2 are SGHAT and FQNNGV. CDR3 nucleotide sequence: TGTGCCAGCAGCTTATCCGGTAGCGGGGCTCAAGAGACCCAGTACTTC. It is translated as CASSLSGSGAQETQYF.

Remarks on this clone: A much larger clone differs from this one at a single base, so this may be a read error. The chain has TRBV28 and TRBJ1-2; TRBD1 is a possible D gene (5 bases). V lost 3 bases and J lost 5, with 13 bases in between. Per the germline V gene, CDR1 is MDHEN and CDR2 is SYDVKM. CDR3 length: 14 residues. The CDR3 loop reads CASSLDGAGYGYTF. CDR3 nucleotide sequence: TGTGCCAGCAGTTTGGATGGGGCAGGGTATGGCTACACCTTC.

V usage is TRBV7-3 and J usage is TRBJ2-2, with D possibly TRBD1 on 6 matching bases. The CDR3 is made up of 15 amino acids. The germline V gene has CDR1 SGHTA and CDR2 FQGTGA. Trimming left V 3 bases short and J 0 bases short, with 8 bases between. This chain's CDR3 is CASSLRGSNTGELFF. CDR3 coding DNA: TGTGCCAGCAGCTTGAGGGGGTCGAACACCGGGGAGCTGTTTTTT.

The rearrangement links TRBV28 to TRBJ2-5, with D perhaps matching TRBD1 or TRBD2 (6 bases each). The CDR3 spans 13 residues. Germline V gives CDR1 MDHEN, CDR2 SYDVKM. Trimming left V 6 bases short and J 11 bases short, with 19 bases between. CDR3 sequence: CASSSGAPLEQYF. The CDR3 nucleotides are TGTGCCAGCAGCTCGGGGGCCCCCCTAGAGCAGTACTTC.

Only one count was recorded for this clone. The chain uses TRBV18 and TRBJ2-3; D tentatively fits TRBD1 or TRBD2 (5 bases each). Trimming pared 6 bases from V and 0 bases from J, leaving 10 bases between. The CDR3 covers 14 residues. Germline lookup yields CDR1 KGHSH and CDR2 LQKENI. CDR3 bases: TGTGCCAGCTCCAGGGACGTTAGCACAGATACGCAGTATTTT. The encoded protein is CASSRDVSTDTQYF.

This clone appeared a single time. The gene calls are TRBV30 and TRBJ1-1, with 8 bases fitting TRBD1. The CDR3 length is 13 residues. From germline, CDR1 is GTSNPN and CDR2 SVGIG (reference sequence). The trim removed 5 bases at V and 5 bases at J, leaving 7 bases unmatched. The DNA for the CDR3 is TGTGCCTGGGAAGGACAGGGAGGGACTGAAGCTTTCTTT. It yields the protein CAWEGQGGTEAFF.

V usage is TRBV11-2 and J usage is TRBJ2-5; D is unclear. V gave up 5 bases and J gave up 4 bases, with 11 bases separating them. CDR3 length: 13 amino acids. The germline CDR1 and CDR2 sequences are SGHAT and FQNNGV. The CDR3 spells CASSLGVAETQYF. CDR3 DNA: TGTGCCAGCAGCCTCGGAGTTGCAGAGACCCAGTACTTC.

The V and J genes are TRBV7-2 and TRBJ2-7, with TRBD2 matching over 9 bases. Trimming removed 4 bases from V and 3 bases from J; junction bases left unmatched: 4. This CDR3 contains 14 residues. Germline V gene lookup returns CDR1 SGHTA and CDR2 FQGNSA. The CDR3 loop reads CASSSAGGSYEQYF. The CDR3 nucleotides are TGTGCCAGCAGCTCCGCGGGAGGGAGCTACGAGCAGTACTTC.

V and J are TRBV29-1 and TRBJ2-3; D is unresolved. There are 11 residues in the CDR3. Per the germline V gene, CDR1 is SQVTM and CDR2 is ANQGSEA. V lost 7 bases and J lost 8, with 13 bases in between. The CDR3 region is CSAMFDPTQYF. For the CDR3, the DNA is TGCAGCGCAATGTTCGATCCTACGCAGTATTTT.